This T cell receptor beta chain was captured by sequencing in a study of technical replicates of blood from several donors. This clone showed up just once. The V and J ends lost 5 bases and 4 bases, in that order; junction bases with no gene match: 12. CDR1 is SGHVS and CDR2 is FNYEAQ in the germline V gene. This CDR3 spans 18 amino acids. Produced via immunoSEQ multiplex PCR; TCRdb's table is partial and in-frame only. In the table there are about 81,000 clones, more than 80% of which are singletons. This sequence joins TRBV7-6 and TRBJ2-6; the match to TRBD2 covers 9 bases. Sequenced sample: PBMCs. The TCR originated in a human donor in good health. Some clones in this sample may be carry-over from other donors' samples. The CDR3 sequence: CASSAMAGGGGGANVLTF. The CDR3 DNA reads as TGTGCCAGCAGCGCCATGGCGGGGGGGGGAGGCGGGGCCAACGTCCTGACTTTC.